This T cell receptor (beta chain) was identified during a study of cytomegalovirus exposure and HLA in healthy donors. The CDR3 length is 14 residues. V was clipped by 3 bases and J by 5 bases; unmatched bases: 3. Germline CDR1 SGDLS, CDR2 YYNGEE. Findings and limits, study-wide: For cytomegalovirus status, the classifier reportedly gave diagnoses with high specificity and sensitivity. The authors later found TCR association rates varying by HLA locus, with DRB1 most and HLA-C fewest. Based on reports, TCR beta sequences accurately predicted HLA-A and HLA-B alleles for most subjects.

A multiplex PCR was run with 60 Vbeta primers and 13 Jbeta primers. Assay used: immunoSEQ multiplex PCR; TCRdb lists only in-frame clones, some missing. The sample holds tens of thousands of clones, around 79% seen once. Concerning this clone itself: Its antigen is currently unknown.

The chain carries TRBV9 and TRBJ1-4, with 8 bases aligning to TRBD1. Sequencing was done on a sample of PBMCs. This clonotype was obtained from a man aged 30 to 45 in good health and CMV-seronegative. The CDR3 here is CASSDRTGNEKLFF. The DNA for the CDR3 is TGTGCCAGCAGCGACCGGACAGGGAATGAAAAACTGTTTTTT. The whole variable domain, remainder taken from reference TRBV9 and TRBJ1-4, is DSGVTQTPKHLITATGQRVTLRCSPRSGDLSVYWYQQSLDQGLQFLIQYYNGEERAKGNILERFSAQQFPDLHSELNLSSLELGDSALYFCASSDRTGNEKLFFGSGTQLSVL.